This TCR beta chain was recorded in a study of spatial heterogeneity in lung cancer. Study results and caveats: Tumoral mutation counts were tracked by counts of expanded intratumoral alpha and beta TCRs. Ubiquitous expanded TCR counts tracked ubiquitous nonsynonymous mutations; regional expanded TCR counts tracked regional nonsynonymous mutations.

Many counts were recorded for this clonotype. Its target is not known. The time point was: sample taken at primary tumor resection. Donation came from 70 or so patients with untreated early-stage non-small cell lung cancer. Every individual TCR cDNA molecule carried its own unique molecular identifier, which allowed correction of PCR and sequencing errors. TCRdb independently ran MiXCR on the 5' RACE reads; one entry per CDR3 protein. The sample gives over 4,500 distinct CDR3 sequences, roughly 31% of which show up once; about 16% is in the top ten. Trimming stripped 6 bases from V and 8 bases from J, with 19 bases between. The CDR3 runs to 14 residues. CDR1 is MNHNY, CDR2 SVGAGI, per germline (reference sequence).

Sequenced material: lung tumor tissue, taken at surgery. The sequence derives from a male donor with early-stage non-small cell lung cancer. V and J are TRBV6-6 and TRBJ1-1; D uncertain. The CDR3 loop reads CASSSNGPDGEAFF. The CDR3 DNA follows: TGTGCCAGCAGCTCCAATGGGCCTGACGGGGAAGCTTTCTTT.